This TCR beta chain was documented in a study of T-cell reconstitution after alpha-beta-depleted transplantation in children. The germline V gene has CDR1 SGHRS and CDR2 YFSETQ. This CDR3 has 15 amino acids. The V and J ends lost 0 bases and 3 bases respectively, with 9 bases between them. The library targeted TCRbeta and was prepared with unique molecular identifiers. From the PCR reads, TCRdb called clonotypes with MiXCR, one entry per CDR3 protein. The repertoire holds just over 350,000 distinct CDR3 sequences, with roughly 13% as singletons. This clonotype has a count of ten or more. The clonotype originates from a human donor who donated a stem cell graft to a child with Fanconi anemia. The sequencing here drew on PBMCs, taken from the stem cell graft. The chain uses TRBV5-1 and TRBJ2-2, with a tentative D call TRBD1 (6 bases). DNA for the CDR3: TGCGCCAGCAGCTTGGGTACAGGGTACACCGGGGAGCTGTTTTTT. Its translation is CASSLGTGYTGELFF.